The source of this TCR beta chain is a study of blood T cell repertoires in COVID-19. As for the study in general: T cells, B-cell-depleted T cells, or PBMCs supplied cDNA or gDNA.

The method was immunoSEQ multiplex PCR; TCRdb's version includes in-frame clones alone and lacks a portion of them. The sample contains around 250,000 clones, roughly 89% of which appear only once. Trimming took 5 bases from V and 4 from J; bases not matched to a gene: 6. This CDR3 is built from 14 residues. The germline V gene encodes CDR1 SSHAT and CDR2 FNYEAQ (reference sequence). J is TRBJ2-5 and V is TRBV7-7; 8 bases are shared with TRBD2. Sequenced input: peripheral blood. The clonotype comes from a woman between 40 and 50 years old who had recovered from COVID-19. This chain's CDR3 is CASSRGGYGETQYF. The CDR3 coding sequence is TGTGCCAGCAGCCGCGGGGGGTACGGAGAGACCCAGTACTTC.